The entry below gives a single TCR beta chain sequence along with its context. The antigen is not known. This specimen comes from a study of early T cells in non-severe SARS-CoV-2 infection. Study at large: Bulk RNA taken from unsorted whole blood was sequenced, leaving chains unpaired. Findings and limits, study-wide: VDJdb matching, biased toward anti-spike CD8 responses, missed private and CD4 specificities.

Unique molecular identifier tags were affixed to discrete cDNA molecules. TCRdb fed the 5' RACE reads into MiXCR, producing one record per CDR3 protein. The data show about 40,000 distinct CDR3 sequences, about 25% seen once. The CDR3 is 12 residues long. Germline V gives CDR1 SQVTM, CDR2 ANQGSEA. The V and J ends lost 7 bases and 4 bases, in that order; junction bases with no gene match: 7. The starting material was whole blood, obtained at baseline. This rearrangement joins TRBV29-1 to TRBJ2-7, with TRBD1 matching over 7 bases. The origin of this receptor is an adult who was a healthcare worker with PCR-confirmed SARS-CoV-2 infection or an uninfected control (not recorded which). The CDR3 bases are TGCAGCGCACGACAGGGCTTATACGAGCAGTACTTC. Protein sequence: CSARQGLYEQYF.